This T cell receptor beta chain was found in a study of cytomegalovirus exposure and HLA in healthy donors. Findings and caveats of the study: Immune exposure information available was restricted to CMV serostatus. A further, later analysis showed that HLA-associated TCR beta chains (compared with equally common others) were more clonally expanded.

As for this clone: Its antigen is not known.

Between the trimmed V and J ends, which lost 5 bases and 2 bases, there was a span of 19 bases. The V gene's germline CDR1 is SGHRS and CDR2 YFSETQ. CDR3 length: 16 amino acids. Primers for the PCR totalled 60 Vbeta and 13 Jbeta. Clones were read by immunoSEQ multiplex PCR, and TCRdb kept only the in-frame ones, dropping some. The sample lists tens of thousands of clones, under 80% occurring once. The clonotype was recovered from a man aged 18 to 29 in good health and CMV-seropositive. Sequencing was performed on PBMCs. The J gene is TRBJ2-5, the V gene TRBV5-1; unclear D gene. DNA for the CDR3: TGCGCCAGCAGAGCCCGCCCCGCCCTTCCTCAAGAGACCCAGTACTTC. Residues: CASRARPALPQETQYF.